Shown below are 2 T cell receptor beta chains from a single sample sequenced in a study of T cells after yellow fever vaccination. A single record per CDR3 protein comes from TCRdb applying MiXCR to the 5' RACE reads. Of some 340,000 distinct CDR3 sequences detected, about 10% appear once; the ten largest clones hold 3.3%. The sequenced sample was CD4+ T cells sorted from PBMCs, obtained 45 days after the yellow fever booster vaccination. These receptors were taken from a man aged 18-30 years who received the YFV17D yellow fever vaccine.

The rearrangement links TRBV2 to TRBJ2-2, with D possibly being TRBD1 (5 bases). The germline V gene has CDR1 SNHLY and CDR2 FYNNEI. Trimming removed 0 bases from V and 3 bases from J, with 8 bases in between. The CDR3 has 15 residues. This CDR3 reads CASSEASGYTGELFF. CDR3 DNA sequence: TGTGCCAGCAGTGAAGCGTCAGGGTACACCGGGGAGCTGTTTTTT.

This chain connects TRBV15 to TRBJ1-1; 10 bases fit TRBD1. V lost 8 bases and J lost 5; bases outside the gene matches: 8. The germline gives CDR1 LNHNV, CDR2 YYDKDF (reference sequence). This CDR3 is 14 amino acids long. The CDR3 nucleotides are TGTGCCACCCGGACAGGGGGGAGCAGGACTGAAGCTTTCTTT. This encodes CATRTGGSRTEAFF.